A single sample gave rise to the 21 T cell receptor beta chains below, sequenced in a study of beta chain features in type 1 diabetes. Their recognized antigens are unknown. cDNA synthesis used the whole RNA isolate, giving expressed TCRB sequences. Measured with immunoSEQ multiplex PCR; TCRdb has only the in-frame clones, and not every one. This sample has 550,000 to 850,000 clones; about an eighth occur once, and the top ten carry less than 0.025%. Study findings and constraints: In all four CD4+ subsets, TCRB CDR3 length was significantly, moderately reduced in type 1 diabetes.

What was sequenced was naive CD4+ T cells from blood. The receptors were gathered from a man between 18 and 35 years old with type 1 diabetes.

The chain joins TRBV28 to TRBJ1-5; perhaps TRBD1 as D (5 bases). V lost 2 bases and J 6 bases, leaving 14 bases between the germline ends. The germline V gene encodes CDR1 MDHEN and CDR2 SYDVKM. This CDR3 has 15 residues. CDR3 region: CASSLPGTHSQPQHF. CDR3 nucleotide sequence: TGTGCCAGCAGTTTACCCGGGACTCACAGTCAGCCCCAGCATTTT.

In this sample, this clone turned up a few times. V is TRBV6-5 and J is TRBJ1-5, with unresolved D. This CDR3 is built from 13 residues. Per germline, CDR1 MNHEY and CDR2 SVGAGI. V was clipped by 0 bases and J by 11 bases, with 11 bases between them. The CDR3 reads CASSYSRGVAQHF. Written as DNA, the CDR3 is TGTGCCAGCAGTTACTCGAGAGGCGTGGCCCAGCATTTT.

This clone has more than one count but fewer than ten. The CDR3 spells CAWTSGRGAYEQYF. CDR3 in DNA: TGTGCCTGGACTTCCGGAAGGGGGGCCTACGAGCAGTACTTC. The gene calls are TRBV30 and TRBJ2-7, with D perhaps being TRBD1 or TRBD2 (6 bases each). Trimming took off 4 bases at V and 2 bases at J, with 15 bases between the two ends. This CDR3 region has 14 residues. Germline V lookup: CDR1 GTSNPN, CDR2 SVGIG (reference sequence).

J is TRBJ2-7 and V is TRBV4-1; D unclear. CDR3 size: 13 residues. The V gene's germline CDR1 is MGHRA and CDR2 YSYEKL. V was trimmed by 1 base and J by 7 bases, leaving 11 bases between them. The CDR3 loop is CASSQGVWWEQYF. CDR3 nucleotides: TGCGCCAGCAGCCAAGGAGTTTGGTGGGAGCAGTACTTC.

This clone was seen more than once but under ten times. The chain recombines TRBV10-3 with TRBJ1-2, with D perhaps matching TRBD1 (5 bases). Germline values: CDR1 ENHRY, CDR2 SYGVKD. There are 14 residues in the CDR3. Trimming took off 8 bases at V and 3 bases at J, with 16 bases between the two ends. The CDR3 DNA follows: TGTGCCATCTCGCCCAGCGGGGGGGACTATGGCTACACCTTC. Translated: CAISPSGGDYGYTF.

This chain uses TRBV5-6 with TRBJ1-1; D remains unclear. Germline values: CDR1 SGHDT, CDR2 YYEEEE. The CDR3 loop spans 16 amino acids. The V gene lost 1 base and the J gene lost 3 bases, with 16 bases spanning the gap. The CDR3 sequence: CASSLIGNRQDTEAFF. In DNA form, the CDR3 reads TGTGCCAGCAGCTTGATTGGCAACAGACAAGACACTGAAGCTTTCTTT. Combining the CDR3 with reference TRBV5-6 and TRBJ1-1 gives the whole variable domain DAGVTQSPTHLIKTRGQQVTLRCSPKSGHDTVSWYQQALGQGPQFIFQYYEEEERQRGNFPDRFSGHQFPNYSSELNVNALLLGDSALYLCASSLIGNRQDTEAFFGQGTRLTVV.

This clone has a handful of counts. The chain has TRBV5-6 and TRBJ2-1, with TRBD1 identical over 7 bases. The junction had 5 bases not matched to a gene; V was cut back by 3 bases and J by 8 bases. The CDR3 loop spans 13 amino acids. Germline-derived CDR1 and CDR2 are SGHDT and YYEEEE. This CDR3 reads CASSWDSYDEQFF. CDR3 bases: TGTGCCAGCAGCTGGGACAGTTACGATGAGCAGTTCTTC.

V and J are TRBV2 and TRBJ1-2; D is undetermined. V was cut by 4 bases and J by 0 bases, with 9 bases left in between. Germline CDR1 is SNHLY and CDR2 is FYNNEI. The CDR3 has 14 residues. CDR3 nucleotide sequence: TGTGCCAGCAGTGGACCCCTAACTAACTATGGCTACACCTTC. This sequence encodes CASSGPLTNYGYTF.

This clone was seen more than once but under ten times. The gene calls are TRBV7-6 and TRBJ2-7, with 14 bases identical to TRBD2. The CDR3 totals 12 residues. Germline assignment: CDR1 SGHVS and CDR2 FNYEAQ. Written as DNA, the CDR3 is TGTGGACTAGCGGGGGGGCCAGGCGAGCAGTACTTC. It is translated as CGLAGGPGEQYF.

The rearrangement uses TRBV15 and TRBJ2-1, with 7 bases lining up with TRBD1. Germline V lookup: CDR1 LNHNV, CDR2 YYDKDF (reference sequence). V shed 2 bases and J 7 bases; nucleotides not matched to a gene: 8. The CDR3 has 15 residues. CDR3 amino acids: CATSRSTGTENEQFF. In DNA form, the CDR3 reads TGTGCCACCAGCAGATCAACCGGGACAGAAAATGAGCAGTTCTTC.

This clone has more than one count but fewer than ten. The V call is TRBV5-1, the J call TRBJ2-3; TRBD1 matches at 8 bases. CDR3 length: 17 residues. Germline V gene data show CDR1 as SGHRS and CDR2 as YFSETQ. Trimming at V came to 4 bases and at J to 2 bases, leaving 12 bases not matched to a gene. CDR3 protein: CASSGPSGTGITDTQYF. Written as DNA, the CDR3 is TGCGCCAGCAGCGGACCCTCCGGGACAGGCATCACAGATACGCAGTATTTT.

V gene TRBV25-1 combines with J gene TRBJ1-2; 8 bases are shared with TRBD1. With 4 bases clipped from V and 7 bases from J, the junction kept 8 bases outside the gene matches. The CDR3 is made up of 14 amino acids. Germline values: CDR1 MGHDK, CDR2 SYGVNS. CDR3 nucleotides: TGTGCCAGCAGTGCCTCCGGGACAGGCTTTGGCTACACCTTC. It codes for CASSASGTGFGYTF.

V is TRBV6-6 and J is TRBJ1-5; maybe TRBD1 (6 bases). The V and J ends lost 2 bases and 2 bases respectively, with 13 bases between them. Germline V CDR1 and CDR2: MNHNY, SVGAGI (reference sequence). This CDR3 has 16 amino acids. CDR3 nucleotides: TGTGCCAGCAGTTACCAACAGGGTTCGGGCAATCAGCCCCAGCATTTT. This translates into CASSYQQGSGNQPQHF.

The rearrangement links TRBV7-9 to TRBJ2-5; TRBD2 matches 10 bases. CDR3 length: 15 residues. The J segment lost 4 bases and the V segment lost 5 bases, leaving 7 bases of the junction unmatched. Germline CDR1 and CDR2: SEHNR and FQNEAQ (reference sequence). The CDR3 sequence is CASSRPLAGGETQYF. The CDR3 region has the DNA TGTGCCAGCAGCCGACCCTTAGCGGGGGGAGAGACCCAGTACTTC.

This clone showed up just a few times. The genes are TRBV15 and TRBJ1-4, with D maybe TRBD1 (5 bases). The CDR3 is 13 amino acids. Trimming removed 0 bases from V and 10 bases from J, with 9 bases in between. Germline V gene data show CDR1 as LNHNV and CDR2 as YYDKDF (reference sequence). CDR3: CATSRDAGGKLFF. The DNA of the CDR3 is TGTGCCACCAGCAGAGATGCCGGGGGAAAACTGTTTTTT.

This clone was observed a handful of times. The J gene is TRBJ1-4, the V gene TRBV4-1; unclear D gene. Germline assignment: CDR1 MGHRA and CDR2 YSYEKL. This CDR3 has 17 residues. V lost 2 bases and J 0 bases, leaving 13 bases between the germline ends. This CDR3 reads CASSQMGRTATNEKLFF. The DNA of the CDR3 is TGCGCCAGCAGCCAAATGGGCAGAACTGCAACTAATGAAAAACTGTTTTTT.

The genes are TRBV5-4 and TRBJ1-5; tentative D call: TRBD1 (6 bases). V was cut by 4 bases and J by 6 bases, with 14 bases left in between. CDR1 and CDR2 (germline): SGHNT, YYREEE (reference sequence). The CDR3 runs to 14 residues. The CDR3 DNA is TGTGCCAGCAGCCAAGGACCCAGGGGTCAGCCCCAGCATTTT. As protein: CASSQGPRGQPQHF. Drawing the rest from reference TRBV5-4 and TRBJ1-5, the complete variable domain is ETGVTQSPTHLIKTRGQQVTLRCSSQSGHNTVSWYQQALGQGPQFIFQYYREEENGRGNFPPRFSGLQFPNYSSELNVNALELDDSALYLCASSQGPRGQPQHFGDGTRLSIL.

The chain links TRBV27 to TRBJ2-7; the match to TRBD1 covers 9 bases. Germline lookup yields CDR1 MNHEY and CDR2 SMNVEV (reference sequence). The trim removed 5 bases at V and 5 bases at J, leaving 13 bases unmatched. There are 16 residues in the CDR3. This chain's CDR3 is CASSPRVGQGRNEQYF. CDR3 in DNA: TGTGCCAGCAGTCCCCGGGTGGGACAGGGCAGGAACGAGCAGTACTTC.

The rearrangement uses TRBV7-2 and TRBJ2-4, with a tentative D call TRBD1 (5 bases). This CDR3 is 12 amino acids long. Trimming stripped 0 bases from V and 15 bases from J, with 12 bases between. In germline, CDR1 is SGHTA, CDR2 FQGNSA. This CDR3 reads CASSLAGPRRYF. CDR3 in DNA: TGTGCCAGCAGCTTAGCGGGGCCCCGCCGGTACTTC.

This clone was observed a few times. V and J are TRBV7-8 and TRBJ2-7; possible D gene TRBD1, 6 bases. Germline lookup yields CDR1 SGHVS and CDR2 FQNEAQ. There are 14 residues in the CDR3. Between the trimmed V and J ends, which lost 3 bases and 4 bases, there was a span of 13 bases. Written as DNA, the CDR3 is TGTGCCAGCAGCTTGGCTGGGGGCAAGTACGAGCAGTACTTC. This translates into CASSLAGGKYEQYF.

This clone has just a few counts. The chain is built from TRBV27 and TRBJ2-1; TRBD2 agrees at 8 bases. V shed 6 bases, J shed 8 bases, and the junction held 9 bases outside the gene matches. From germline, CDR1 is MNHEY and CDR2 SMNVEV (reference sequence). The CDR3 sequence is 14 residues long. The CDR3 sequence: CASSPKTSADEQFF. The CDR3 region has the DNA TGTGCCAGCAGCCCAAAGACTAGCGCGGATGAGCAGTTCTTC.